The 8 T cell receptor beta chains given below trace back to one sample, sequenced in a study. TCRdb redid the calling of the RT-PCR reads with MiXCR, one entry per CDR3 protein. The sample contains fewer than 800,000 distinct CDR3 sequences, 14% of which appear only once. Specimen: memory CD4+ T cells from blood. The receptors shown here come from a female donor in good health, serving as a healthy control.

This clonotype was picked up a small number of times. The chain combines TRBV7-2 with TRBJ1-5; D is unclear. Trimming cost V 0 bases and J 1 base, with 7 bases left between them. Germline CDR1 SGHTA, CDR2 FQGNSA. This CDR3 spans 15 amino acids. CDR3 sequence: CASSLAGMSNQPQHF. CDR3 DNA sequence: TGTGCCAGCAGCTTAGCAGGGATGAGCAATCAGCCCCAGCATTTT.

This clonotype was seen repeatedly, ten times or more. V gene TRBV6-5 combines with J gene TRBJ2-7; 8 bases map to TRBD2. J gave up 2 bases and V 10 bases, and 7 bases lay outside the gene matches. The germline CDR1 and CDR2 sequences are MNHEY and SVGAGI. This CDR3 spans 13 amino acids. The CDR3 nucleotides are TGTGCCACCCACCCTAGCGGGCCCTACGAGCAGTACTTC. This gives the protein CATHPSGPYEQYF.

This clonotype showed up just a few times. The V and J genes are TRBV20-1 and TRBJ2-3, with D maybe TRBD2 (5 bases). Germline V gene lookup returns CDR1 DFQATT and CDR2 SNEGSKA (reference sequence). V was cut by 0 bases and J by 4 bases, with 11 bases left in between. There are 14 residues in the CDR3. The CDR3 reads CSARDSGAADTQYF. The CDR3 region has the DNA TGCAGTGCTAGAGACAGTGGAGCGGCAGATACGCAGTATTTT.

This clonotype has ten or more counts. The CDR3 sequence: CASRRDPAVETQYF. The CDR3 DNA reads as TGTGCCAGTCGTAGGGACCCAGCAGTGGAGACCCAGTACTTC. The rearrangement joins TRBV7-2 to TRBJ2-5, with D possibly being TRBD1 or TRBD2 (5 bases each). The CDR3 length is 14 residues. Trimming took 9 bases from V and 5 from J, leaving 19 bases between them. The germline V gene has CDR1 SGHTA and CDR2 FQGNSA.

V is TRBV15 and J is TRBJ2-1; 15 nucleotides agree with TRBD2. The CDR3 consists of 16 residues. The germline V gene encodes CDR1 LNHNV and CDR2 YYDKDF (reference sequence). The trim removed 3 bases at V and 7 bases at J, leaving 4 bases unmatched. Written as DNA, the CDR3 is TGTGCCACCAGCAGCCCCGGGACTAGCGGGAGGAATGAGCAGTTCTTC. Amino acids: CATSSPGTSGRNEQFF.

This clonotype was seen ten or more times. The V gene is TRBV20-1, the J gene TRBJ2-7; tentative D call: TRBD2 (5 bases). The length of the CDR3 is 14 residues. Germline-derived CDR1 and CDR2 are DFQATT and SNEGSKA (reference sequence). The germline V and J ends were trimmed by 2 bases and 3 bases, with 14 bases remaining between them. CDR3 sequence reads: CSARRSGEFYEQYF. The CDR3 nucleotides read TGCAGTGCTAGACGGTCCGGGGAATTCTACGAGCAGTACTTC.

The table lists this clonotype with a few counts. V is TRBV7-9 and J is TRBJ1-4; a possible D gene is TRBD1 (5 bases). The germline V and J ends were trimmed by 7 bases and 3 bases, with 18 bases remaining between them. Germline values: CDR1 SEHNR, CDR2 FQNEAQ (reference sequence). The CDR3 has 16 amino acids. The CDR3 bases are TGTGCCAGCATCAATTCGAAGGGGTTCGCTAATGAAAAACTGTTTTTT. This encodes CASINSKGFANEKLFF. The entire variable domain, with the rest obtained from reference TRBV7-9 and TRBJ1-4, is as follows: DTGVSQNPRHKITKRGQNVTFRCDPISEHNRLYWYRQTLGQGPEFLTYFQNEAQLEKSRLLSDRFSAERPKGSFSTLEIQRTEQGDSAMYLCASINSKGFANEKLFFGSGTQLSVL.

The CDR3 loop is CASSLVSGQSSYEQYF. In DNA form, the CDR3 reads TGTGCCAGCAGCTTAGTTTCGGGACAGAGCTCCTACGAGCAGTACTTC. The rearrangement links TRBV7-2 to TRBJ2-7; TRBD1 aligns across 7 bases. The CDR3 has 16 amino acids. Per germline, CDR1 SGHTA and CDR2 FQGNSA. Germline trimming cut 1 base from V and 0 bases from J; bases unmatched to any gene: 6.